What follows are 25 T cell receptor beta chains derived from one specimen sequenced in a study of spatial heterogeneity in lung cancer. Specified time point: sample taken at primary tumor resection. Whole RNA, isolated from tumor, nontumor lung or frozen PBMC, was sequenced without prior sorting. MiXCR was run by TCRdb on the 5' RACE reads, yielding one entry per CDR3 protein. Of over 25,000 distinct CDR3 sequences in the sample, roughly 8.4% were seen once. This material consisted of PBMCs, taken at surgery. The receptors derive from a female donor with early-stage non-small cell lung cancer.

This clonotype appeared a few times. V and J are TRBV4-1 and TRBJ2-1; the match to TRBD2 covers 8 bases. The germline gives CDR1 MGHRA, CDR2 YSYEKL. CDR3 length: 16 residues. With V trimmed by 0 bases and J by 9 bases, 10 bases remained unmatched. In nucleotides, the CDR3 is TGCGCCAGCAGCCAAGAGGTCTCGGGAGGGCCCGGTGAGCAGTTCTTC. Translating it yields CASSQEVSGGPGEQFF.

The CDR3 loop is CASSPGADTQYF. The CDR3 nucleotides read TGTGCCAGCAGCCCAGGGGCAGATACGCAGTATTTT. The chain combines TRBV9 with TRBJ2-3; D may be TRBD1 (6 bases). Germline V CDR1 and CDR2: SGDLS, YYNGEE. V gave up 4 bases and J gave up 4 bases, with 7 bases separating them. This CDR3 has 12 residues. The entire variable domain, with the rest obtained from reference TRBV9 and TRBJ2-3, is as follows: DSGVTQTPKHLITATGQRVTLRCSPRSGDLSVYWYQQSLDQGLQFLIQYYNGEERAKGNILERFSAQQFPDLHSELNLSSLELGDSALYFCASSPGADTQYFGPGTRLTVL.

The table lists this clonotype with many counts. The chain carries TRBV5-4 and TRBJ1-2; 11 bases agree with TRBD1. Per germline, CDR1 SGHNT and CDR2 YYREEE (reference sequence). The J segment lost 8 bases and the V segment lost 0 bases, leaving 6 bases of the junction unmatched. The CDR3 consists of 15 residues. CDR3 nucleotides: TGTGCCAGCAGCTTGGCGGGGACAGGGGGATTCGGCTACACCTTC. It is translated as CASSLAGTGGFGYTF.

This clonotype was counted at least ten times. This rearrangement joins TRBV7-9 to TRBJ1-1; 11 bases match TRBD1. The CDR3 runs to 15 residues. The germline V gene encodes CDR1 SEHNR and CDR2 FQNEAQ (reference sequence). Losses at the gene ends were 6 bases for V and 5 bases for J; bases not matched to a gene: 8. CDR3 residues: CASSSGRDRGTEAFF. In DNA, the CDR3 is TGTGCCAGCAGTTCAGGCCGGGACAGGGGGACTGAAGCTTTCTTT.

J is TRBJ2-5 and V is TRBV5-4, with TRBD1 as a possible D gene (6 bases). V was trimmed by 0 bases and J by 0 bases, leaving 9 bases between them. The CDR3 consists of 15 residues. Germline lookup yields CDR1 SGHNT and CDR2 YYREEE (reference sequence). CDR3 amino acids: CASSLGGLYQETQYF. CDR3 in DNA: TGTGCCAGCAGCTTGGGGGGGCTGTACCAAGAGACCCAGTACTTC.

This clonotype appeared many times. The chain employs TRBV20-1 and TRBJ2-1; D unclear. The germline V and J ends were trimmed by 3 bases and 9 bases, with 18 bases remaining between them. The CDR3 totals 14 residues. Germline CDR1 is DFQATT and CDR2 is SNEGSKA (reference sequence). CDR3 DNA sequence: TGCAGTGCTAGTGGTACATTGGCTCCGGGTGAGCAGTTCTTC. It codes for CSASGTLAPGEQFF.

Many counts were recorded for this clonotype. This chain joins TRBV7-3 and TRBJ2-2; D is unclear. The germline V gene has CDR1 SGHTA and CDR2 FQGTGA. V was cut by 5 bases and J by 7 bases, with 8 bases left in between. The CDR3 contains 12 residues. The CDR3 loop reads CASSRRDGELFF. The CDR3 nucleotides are TGTGCCAGCAGCCGCCGAGACGGGGAGCTGTTTTTT.

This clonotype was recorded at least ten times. CDR3 DNA: TGCGCCAGCAGCTTGGATGACAGACGCAATCAGCCCCAGCATTTT. As protein: CASSLDDRRNQPQHF. The chain joins TRBV5-1 to TRBJ1-5; perhaps TRBD1 as D (5 bases). The CDR3 runs 15 residues. V was trimmed by 0 bases and J by 2 bases, leaving 9 bases between them. Germline loops: CDR1 SGHRS, CDR2 YFSETQ.

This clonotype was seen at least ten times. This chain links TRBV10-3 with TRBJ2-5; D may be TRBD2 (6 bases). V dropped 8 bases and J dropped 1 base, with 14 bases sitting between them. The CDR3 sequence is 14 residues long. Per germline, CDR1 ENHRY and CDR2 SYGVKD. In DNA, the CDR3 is TGTGCCATCTTGGCTAGCGACCCCCAAGAGACCCAGTACTTC. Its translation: CAILASDPQETQYF.

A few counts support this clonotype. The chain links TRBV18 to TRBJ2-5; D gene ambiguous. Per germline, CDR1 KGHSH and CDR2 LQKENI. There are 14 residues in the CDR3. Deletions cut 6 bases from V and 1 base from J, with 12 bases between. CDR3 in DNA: TGTGCCAGCTCCCCCCCGCAGACCCAAGAGACCCAGTACTTC. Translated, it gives CASSPPQTQETQYF.

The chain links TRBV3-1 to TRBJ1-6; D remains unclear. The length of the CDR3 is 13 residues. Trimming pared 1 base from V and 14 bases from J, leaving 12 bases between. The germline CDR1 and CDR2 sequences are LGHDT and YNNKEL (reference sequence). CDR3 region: CASSQGPSSTLHF. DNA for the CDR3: TGTGCCAGCAGCCAAGGTCCGTCCTCGACCCTCCACTTT.

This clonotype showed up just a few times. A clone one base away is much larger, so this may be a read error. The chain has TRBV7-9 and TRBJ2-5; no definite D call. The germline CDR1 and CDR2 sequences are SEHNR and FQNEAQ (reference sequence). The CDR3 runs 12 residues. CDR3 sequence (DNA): TGTGTCAGCAGCTCGTCTGGGGAGACCCAGTACTTC. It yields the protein CVSSSSGETQYF.

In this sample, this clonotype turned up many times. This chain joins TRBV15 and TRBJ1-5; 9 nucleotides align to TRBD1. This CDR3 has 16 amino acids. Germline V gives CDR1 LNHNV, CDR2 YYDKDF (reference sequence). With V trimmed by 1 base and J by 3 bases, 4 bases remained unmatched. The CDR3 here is CATSRAQGAYNQPQHF. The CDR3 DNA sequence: TGTGCCACCAGCAGAGCACAGGGGGCGTACAATCAGCCCCAGCATTTT.

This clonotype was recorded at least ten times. CDR3 nucleotide sequence: TGTGCCGCCCGGACTCAAGTCTACAATGAGCAGTTCTTC. Translating it yields CAARTQVYNEQFF. The chain links TRBV30 to TRBJ2-1; D is possibly TRBD2 (5 bases). The CDR3 length is 13 residues. V lost 8 bases, J lost 3 bases, and 14 bases lay in between. Germline V gene sequence: CDR1 GTSNPN, CDR2 SVGIG (reference sequence).

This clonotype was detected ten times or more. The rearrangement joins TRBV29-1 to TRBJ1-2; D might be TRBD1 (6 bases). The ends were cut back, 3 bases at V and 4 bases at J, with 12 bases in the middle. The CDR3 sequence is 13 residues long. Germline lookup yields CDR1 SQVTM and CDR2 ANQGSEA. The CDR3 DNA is TGCAGCGTTGAGCTTGACAGGCTCTATGGCTACACCTTC. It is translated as CSVELDRLYGYTF.

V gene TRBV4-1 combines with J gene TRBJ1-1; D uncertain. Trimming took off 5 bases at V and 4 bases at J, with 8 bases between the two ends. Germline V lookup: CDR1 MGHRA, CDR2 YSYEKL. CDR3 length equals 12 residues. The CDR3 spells CASSGRATEAFF. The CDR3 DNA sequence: TGCGCCAGCAGCGGCCGGGCCACTGAAGCTTTCTTT.

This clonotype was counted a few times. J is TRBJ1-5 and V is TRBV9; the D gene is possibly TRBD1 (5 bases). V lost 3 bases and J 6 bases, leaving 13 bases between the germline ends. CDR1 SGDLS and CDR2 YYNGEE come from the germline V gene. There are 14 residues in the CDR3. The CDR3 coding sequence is TGTGCCAGCAGCGCTACAGGTTTTGGTCAGCCCCAGCATTTT. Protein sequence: CASSATGFGQPQHF.

DNA of the CDR3: TGTGCCAGCAGTCCTCGACAGCTCAATCAGCCCCAGCATTTT. Protein: CASSPRQLNQPQHF. The chain carries TRBV28 and TRBJ1-5, with a tentative D call TRBD1 (5 bases). The V end lost 5 bases, the J end lost 3 bases, and 11 bases lay between the germline ends. There are 14 residues in the CDR3. The V gene's germline CDR1 is MDHEN and CDR2 SYDVKM.

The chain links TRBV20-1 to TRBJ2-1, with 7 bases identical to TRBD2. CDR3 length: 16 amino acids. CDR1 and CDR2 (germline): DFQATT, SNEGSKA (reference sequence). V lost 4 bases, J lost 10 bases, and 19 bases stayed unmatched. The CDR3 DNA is TGCAGTGCTACAACAATTCGGCGGGAGTGGGCGGAAGAGCAGTTCTTC. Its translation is CSATTIRREWAEEQFF.

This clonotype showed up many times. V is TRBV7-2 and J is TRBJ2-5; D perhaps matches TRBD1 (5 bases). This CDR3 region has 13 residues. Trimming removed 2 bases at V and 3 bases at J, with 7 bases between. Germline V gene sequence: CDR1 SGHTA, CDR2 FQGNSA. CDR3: CASSLSGKETQYF. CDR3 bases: TGTGCCAGCAGCTTATCAGGGAAAGAGACCCAGTACTTC.

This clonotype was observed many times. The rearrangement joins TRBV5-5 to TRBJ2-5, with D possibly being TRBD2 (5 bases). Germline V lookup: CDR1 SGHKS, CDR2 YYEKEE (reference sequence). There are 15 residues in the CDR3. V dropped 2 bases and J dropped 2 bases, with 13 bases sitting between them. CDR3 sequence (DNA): TGTGCCAGCAGCTTTCGGGGTAACACTCAAGAGACCCAGTACTTC. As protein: CASSFRGNTQETQYF.

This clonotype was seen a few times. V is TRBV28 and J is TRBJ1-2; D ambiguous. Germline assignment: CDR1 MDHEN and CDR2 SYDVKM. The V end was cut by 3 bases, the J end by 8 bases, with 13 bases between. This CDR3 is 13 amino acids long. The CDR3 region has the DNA TGTGCCAGCAGTTTGGGCTGGCTGGGGGGCTACACCTTC. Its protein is CASSLGWLGGYTF.

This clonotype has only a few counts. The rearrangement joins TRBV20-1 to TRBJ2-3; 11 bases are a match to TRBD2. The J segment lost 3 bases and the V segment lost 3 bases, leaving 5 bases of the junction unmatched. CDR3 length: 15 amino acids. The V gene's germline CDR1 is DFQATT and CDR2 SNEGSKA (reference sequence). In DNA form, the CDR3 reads TGCAGTGCTAGTGCGACTAGCGGGAAGACAGATACGCAGTATTTT. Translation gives CSASATSGKTDTQYF.

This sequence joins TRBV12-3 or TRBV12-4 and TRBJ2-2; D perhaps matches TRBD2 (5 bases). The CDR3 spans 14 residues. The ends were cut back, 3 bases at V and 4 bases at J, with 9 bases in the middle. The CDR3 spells CASSFGAVTGELFF. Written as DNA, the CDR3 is TGTGCCAGCAGTTTTGGAGCGGTCACCGGGGAGCTGTTTTTT.

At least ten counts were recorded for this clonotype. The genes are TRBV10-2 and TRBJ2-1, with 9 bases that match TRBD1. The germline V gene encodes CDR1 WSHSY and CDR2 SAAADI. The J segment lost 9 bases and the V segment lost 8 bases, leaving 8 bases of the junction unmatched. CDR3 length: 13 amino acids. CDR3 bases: TGCGCCAGCTGCAGGACAGGGGACAGTGAGCAGTTCTTC. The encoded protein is CASCRTGDSEQFF.